The sequence of this TCR beta chain was determined in a study of CD8+ T cells in alopecia areata. Study-level information: Treatment ran 6 to 18 months, with 6 months of follow-up afterward. Regarding the study as a whole: For patients receiving tofacitinib, scalp clonality and expanded CD8+ clones among the top 100 significantly decreased. Resident alphabeta T-cell populations of normal skin are likewise subject to sequencing in scalp samples.

This CDR3 spans 14 amino acids. CDR1 is MNHNS and CDR2 is SASEGT in the germline V gene. V lost 6 bases, J lost 2 bases, and 11 bases lay in between. As the sequencing template, cDNA was produced by extracting RNA and reverse transcribing it. Some clones are missing from TCRdb's copy, which holds only in-frame ones; the method was immunoSEQ multiplex PCR. In the table there are roughly 7,200 clones, under 70% of which are singletons. This clone has a handful of counts. Its cognate antigen is unknown. The treatment is: oral pan-JAK inhibitor, 5-10 mg twice daily. Alopecia areata patients provided lesional scalp punch biopsies and peripheral blood.

The TCR originated in a human donor with alopecia areata. Here the sequenced sample was skin, taken at week 4, from a patient treated with tofacitinib. The V and J genes are TRBV6-1 and TRBJ1-5, with D possibly being TRBD1 (6 bases). The CDR3 region has the DNA TGTGCCAGCAGCCAAAGGGGGGGCAATCAGCCCCAGCATTTT. The encoded protein is CASSQRGGNQPQHF.